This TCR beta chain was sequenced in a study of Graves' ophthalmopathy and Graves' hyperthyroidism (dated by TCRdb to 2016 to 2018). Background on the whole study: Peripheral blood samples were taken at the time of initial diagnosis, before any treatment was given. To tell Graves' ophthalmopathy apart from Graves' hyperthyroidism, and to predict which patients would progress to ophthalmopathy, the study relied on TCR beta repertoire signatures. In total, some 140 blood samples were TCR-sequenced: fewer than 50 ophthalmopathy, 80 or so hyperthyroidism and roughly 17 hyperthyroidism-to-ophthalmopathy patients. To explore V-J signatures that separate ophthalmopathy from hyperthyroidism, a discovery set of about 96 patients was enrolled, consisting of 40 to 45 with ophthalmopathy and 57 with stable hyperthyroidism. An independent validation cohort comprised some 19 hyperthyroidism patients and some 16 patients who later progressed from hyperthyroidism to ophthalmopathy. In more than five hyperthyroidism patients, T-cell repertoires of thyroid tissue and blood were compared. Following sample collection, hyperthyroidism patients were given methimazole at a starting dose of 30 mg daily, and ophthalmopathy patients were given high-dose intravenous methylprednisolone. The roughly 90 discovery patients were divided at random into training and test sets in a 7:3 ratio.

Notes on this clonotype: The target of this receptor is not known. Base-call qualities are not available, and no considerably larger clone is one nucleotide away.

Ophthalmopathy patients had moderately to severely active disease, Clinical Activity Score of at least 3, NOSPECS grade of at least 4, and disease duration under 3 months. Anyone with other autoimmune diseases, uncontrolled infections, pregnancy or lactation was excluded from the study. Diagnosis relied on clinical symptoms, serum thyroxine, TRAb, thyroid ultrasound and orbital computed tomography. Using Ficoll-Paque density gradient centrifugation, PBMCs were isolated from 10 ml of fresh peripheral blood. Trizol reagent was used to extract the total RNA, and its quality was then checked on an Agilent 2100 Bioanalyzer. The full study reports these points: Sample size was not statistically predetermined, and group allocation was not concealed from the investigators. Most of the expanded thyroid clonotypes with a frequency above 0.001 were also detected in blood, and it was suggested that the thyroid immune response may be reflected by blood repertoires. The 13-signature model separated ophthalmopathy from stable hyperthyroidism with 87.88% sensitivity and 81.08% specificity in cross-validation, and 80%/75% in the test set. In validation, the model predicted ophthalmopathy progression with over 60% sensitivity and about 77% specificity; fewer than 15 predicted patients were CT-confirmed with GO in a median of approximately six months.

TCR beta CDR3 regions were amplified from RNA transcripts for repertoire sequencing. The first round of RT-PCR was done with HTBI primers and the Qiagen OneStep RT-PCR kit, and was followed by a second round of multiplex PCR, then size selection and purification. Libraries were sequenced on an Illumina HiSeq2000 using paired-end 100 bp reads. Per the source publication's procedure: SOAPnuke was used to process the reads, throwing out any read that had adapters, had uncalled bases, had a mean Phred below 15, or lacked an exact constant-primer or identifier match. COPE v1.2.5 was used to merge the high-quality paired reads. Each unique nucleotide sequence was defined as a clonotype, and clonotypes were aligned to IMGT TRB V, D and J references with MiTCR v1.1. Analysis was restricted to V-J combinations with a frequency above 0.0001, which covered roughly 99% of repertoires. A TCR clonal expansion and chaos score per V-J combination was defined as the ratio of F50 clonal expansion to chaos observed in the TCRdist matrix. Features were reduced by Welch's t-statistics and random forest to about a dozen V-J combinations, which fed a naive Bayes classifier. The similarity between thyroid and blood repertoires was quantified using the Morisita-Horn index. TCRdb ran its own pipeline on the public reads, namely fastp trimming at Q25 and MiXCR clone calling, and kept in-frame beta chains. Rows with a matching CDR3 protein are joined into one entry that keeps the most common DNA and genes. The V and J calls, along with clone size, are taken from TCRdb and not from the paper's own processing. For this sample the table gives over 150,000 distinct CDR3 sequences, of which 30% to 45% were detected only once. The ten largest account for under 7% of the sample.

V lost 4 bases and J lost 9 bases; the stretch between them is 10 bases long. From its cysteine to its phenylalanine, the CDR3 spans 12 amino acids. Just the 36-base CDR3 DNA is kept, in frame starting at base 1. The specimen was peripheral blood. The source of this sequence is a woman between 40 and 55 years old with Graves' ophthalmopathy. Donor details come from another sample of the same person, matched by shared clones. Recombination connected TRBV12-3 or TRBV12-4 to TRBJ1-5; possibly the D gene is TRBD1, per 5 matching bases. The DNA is TGTGCCAGCAGTTCCAGGGTCTGGCCCCAGCATTTT. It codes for CASSSRVWPQHF.